This TCR beta chain derives from a study of human T cells and chemical hapten exposure. Study overall: Variability of per-sample TCR yields stemmed mainly from small differences in pooled library volume. The study, taken as a whole, reports: High-frequency TCRs, those above 1 in 1000, stayed the same after DPC sensitization.

In its sample, this clonotype was seen many times. The target antigen is unknown. This CDR3 is built from 19 residues. Per the germline V gene, CDR1 is MNHNY and CDR2 is SVGAGI (reference sequence). V was cut by 0 bases and J by 1 base, with 19 bases left in between. Unique molecular identifiers were affixed to discrete cDNA molecules within the library. Per the original data handling: Ranging from roughly 20,000 to 690,600, TCR counts per sample had a median value of 95,638. One entry per CDR3 protein results from TCRdb running MiXCR on the RACE reads. The V and J calls shown here were made by TCRdb, not taken from the authors' results. The sample lists approximately 81,000 distinct CDR3 sequences; 8.6% were seen once. Described time point: healthy volunteer bleed at 6 weeks. Researchers extracted total RNA from unfractionated whole blood.

What was sequenced was whole blood. The sequence derives from a male donor in good health. Some clones in this sample may be carry-over from other donors' samples. V gene TRBV6-6 combines with J gene TRBJ1-5; maybe TRBD1 (6 bases). CDR3 protein: CASSYSQGGDMPSNQPQHF. The CDR3, as DNA: TGTGCCAGCAGTTACTCCCAAGGGGGGGACATGCCGAGCAATCAGCCCCAGCATTTT.